This is a list of T cell receptor beta chains from one sample in a study of T cells in Graves' hyperthyroidism and ophthalmopathy. TCRdb recomputed calls from the multiplex PCR reads with MiXCR, one row per CDR3 protein. The table has about 610,000 distinct CDR3 sequences, approximately 15% seen once. The sequencing input was blood. The receptor set was obtained from a woman between 40 and 50 years old with Graves' ophthalmopathy. The CDR3 runs from the conserved cysteine through the conserved F or W. Each record gives: J gene, clone size, D gene, V gene, CDR3 protein, CDR3 DNA. A D gene is named only where the DNA matches it firmly. Clone size appears in some rows only: once, few, many, or a class for an expanded clone.

j_call: TRBJ2-3; clone_size: many; d_call: NA; v_call: TRBV7-2; cdr3_aa: CASSSFRGLTDTQYF; cdr3_nt: TGTGCCAGCAGCTCATTCCGGGGCCTAACAGATACGCAGTATTTT
j_call: TRBJ1-1; clone_size: few; d_call: TRBD1; v_call: TRBV12-3/TRBV12-4; cdr3_aa: CASRRTGKETEAFF; cdr3_nt: TGTGCCAGCCGAAGGACAGGGAAGGAGACTGAAGCTTTCTTT
j_call: TRBJ2-5; clone_size: many; d_call: NA; v_call: TRBV7-8; cdr3_aa: CASSPDSPIGETQYF; cdr3_nt: TGTGCCAGCAGCCCCGACTCTCCGATTGGGGAGACCCAGTACTTC
j_call: TRBJ2-1; clone_size: NA; d_call: TRBD2; v_call: TRBV27; cdr3_aa: CASSLSGLGLWNEQFF; cdr3_nt: TGTGCCAGCAGTTTATCGGGACTAGGTTTGTGGAATGAGCAGTTCTTC
j_call: TRBJ2-6; clone_size: NA; d_call: NA; v_call: TRBV19; cdr3_aa: CASSRQASGANVLTF; cdr3_nt: TGTGCCAGTAGTCGACAGGCCTCTGGGGCCAACGTCCTGACTTTC
j_call: TRBJ1-5; clone_size: many; d_call: TRBD1; v_call: TRBV6-1; cdr3_aa: CASSSGQGHSNQPQHF; cdr3_nt: TGTGCCAGCAGTTCGGGACAGGGCCATAGCAATCAGCCCCAGCATTTT
j_call: TRBJ2-1; clone_size: few; d_call: NA; v_call: TRBV28; cdr3_aa: CASRFSGNYNEQFF; cdr3_nt: TGTGCCAGCAGATTTAGCGGAAATTACAATGAGCAGTTCTTC
j_call: TRBJ2-3; clone_size: few; d_call: NA; v_call: TRBV30; cdr3_aa: CAWSVTGARTDTQYF; cdr3_nt: TGTGCCTGGAGTGTTACGGGAGCCCGCACAGATACGCAGTATTTT
j_call: TRBJ2-2; clone_size: NA; d_call: NA; v_call: TRBV2; cdr3_aa: CASSVGRARELFF; cdr3_nt: TGTGCCAGCAGTGTTGGACGCGCCAGGGAGCTGTTTTTT
j_call: TRBJ2-1; clone_size: many; d_call: NA; v_call: TRBV28; cdr3_aa: CASRLNNEQFF; cdr3_nt: TGTGCCAGCAGACTCAACAATGAGCAGTTCTTC
j_call: TRBJ2-3; clone_size: many; d_call: TRBD1; v_call: TRBV6-1; cdr3_aa: CASSRGQGGDTQYF; cdr3_nt: TGTGCCAGCAGCAGAGGACAGGGGGGAGATACGCAGTATTTT
j_call: TRBJ1-3; clone_size: NA; d_call: NA; v_call: TRBV6-2/TRBV6-3; cdr3_aa: CASSYGGSSGNTIYF; cdr3_nt: TGTGCCAGCAGTTACGGCGGGAGCTCTGGAAACACCATATATTTT
j_call: TRBJ1-1; clone_size: many; d_call: NA; v_call: TRBV7-9; cdr3_aa: CASAAFGGKENTEAFF; cdr3_nt: TGTGCCAGCGCGGCTTTCGGGGGGAAGGAGAACACTGAAGCTTTCTTT
j_call: TRBJ1-1; clone_size: NA; d_call: NA; v_call: TRBV19; cdr3_aa: CASTPQVGRNTEAFF; cdr3_nt: TGTGCCAGTACCCCCCAAGTCGGTCGTAACACTGAAGCTTTCTTT
j_call: TRBJ2-7; clone_size: few; d_call: NA; v_call: TRBV9; cdr3_aa: CASSAGGVSGSYEQYF; cdr3_nt: TGTGCCAGCAGCGCCGGTGGGGTTAGCGGCTCCTACGAGCAGTACTTC
j_call: TRBJ2-3; clone_size: NA; d_call: NA; v_call: TRBV10-2; cdr3_aa: CASSELSGISTDTQYF; cdr3_nt: TGCGCCAGCAGTGAGTTGAGCGGTATTAGCACAGATACGCAGTATTTT
j_call: TRBJ2-3; clone_size: many; d_call: NA; v_call: TRBV2; cdr3_aa: CASSEKAPLGTDTQYF; cdr3_nt: TGTGCCAGCAGTGAAAAGGCTCCCCTGGGCACAGATACGCAGTATTTT
j_call: TRBJ1-1; clone_size: NA; d_call: NA; v_call: TRBV18; cdr3_aa: CASSPRQMNTEAFF; cdr3_nt: TGTGCCAGCTCACCACGGCAGATGAACACTGAAGCTTTCTTT
j_call: TRBJ2-3; clone_size: many; d_call: TRBD2; v_call: TRBV12-3/TRBV12-4; cdr3_aa: CASTPYRGTSRTDTQYF; cdr3_nt: TGTGCCAGCACTCCTTATCGTGGGACTAGCCGCACAGATACGCAGTATTTT
j_call: TRBJ2-5; clone_size: many; d_call: NA; v_call: TRBV12-3/TRBV12-4; cdr3_aa: CASSPGGLGLAGRQTQYF; cdr3_nt: TGTGCCAGCAGCCCAGGGGGCCTTGGGCTAGCGGGTCGCCAGACCCAGTACTTC
j_call: TRBJ2-5; clone_size: many; d_call: TRBD2; v_call: TRBV6-2/TRBV6-3; cdr3_aa: CASSPGLATLMPETQYF; cdr3_nt: TGTGCCAGCAGCCCGGGACTAGCGACACTTATGCCAGAGACCCAGTACTTC
j_call: TRBJ1-1; clone_size: few; d_call: NA; v_call: TRBV25-1; cdr3_aa: CASSDRHQNTEAFF; cdr3_nt: TGTGCCAGCAGTGATCGACACCAGAACACTGAAGCTTTCTTT
j_call: TRBJ2-3; clone_size: once; d_call: NA; v_call: TRBV12-3/TRBV12-4; cdr3_aa: CASSLDFQTQYF; cdr3_nt: TGTGCCAGCAGTTTGGACTTCCAGACGCAGTATTTT
j_call: TRBJ1-1; clone_size: few; d_call: NA; v_call: TRBV19; cdr3_aa: CASTKGNTEAFF; cdr3_nt: TGTGCCAGTACCAAGGGGAACACTGAAGCTTTCTTT
j_call: TRBJ1-4; clone_size: once; d_call: TRBD1; v_call: TRBV19; cdr3_aa: CASSNTGAREKLFF; cdr3_nt: TGTGCCAGTAGCAACACAGGGGCGCGAGAAAAACTGTTTTTT
j_call: TRBJ2-7; clone_size: few; d_call: NA; v_call: TRBV27; cdr3_aa: CASRPSFREYEQYF; cdr3_nt: TGTGCCAGCAGACCCAGTTTTAGGGAATACGAGCAGTACTTC